Following are 29 T cell receptor beta chains from one sample sequenced in a study of glioma-infiltrating T cells after dendritic cell vaccination. Time point: after dendritic cell vaccination, including at tumor progression/relapse. Sequencing was performed with immunoSEQ multiplex PCR; in TCRdb, only in-frame clones are kept and a portion is missing. The sample shows under 75,000 clones, approximately 81% of them seen only once. Material: blood, obtained after dendritic cell vaccination. The origin of the receptors is a human donor with glioblastoma.

V usage is TRBV9 and J usage is TRBJ2-1; possibly TRBD2 for D (5 bases). The germline CDR1 and CDR2 sequences are SGDLS and YYNGEE. This CDR3 region has 14 residues. V lost 4 bases and J lost 4, with 12 bases in between. CDR3 protein: CASSPRRDYNEQFF. DNA for the CDR3: TGTGCCAGCAGCCCCCGACGGGATTACAATGAGCAGTTCTTC.

This clone was observed a few times. The chain uses TRBV28 and TRBJ1-1; D gene uncertain. The CDR3 length is 16 residues. V lost 3 bases and J 3 bases, leaving 17 bases between the germline ends. From germline, CDR1 is MDHEN and CDR2 SYDVKM. The CDR3 DNA follows: TGTGCCAGCAGTTTTATCTCCTCGGGGTACTACACTGAAGCTTTCTTT. It yields the protein CASSFISSGYYTEAFF.

V usage is TRBV2 and J usage is TRBJ2-5; no reliable D call. V was shortened by 4 bases and J by 4 bases, with 4 bases between the two germline ends. The CDR3 spans 11 residues. The germline gives CDR1 SNHLY, CDR2 FYNNEI. The CDR3 nucleotides read TGTGCCAGCAGTGGAGGAGAGACCCAGTACTTC. Its translation is CASSGGETQYF.

The chain combines TRBV10-3 with TRBJ2-7; 7 bases align to TRBD1. In germline, CDR1 is ENHRY, CDR2 SYGVKD. The junction had 8 bases not matched to a gene; V was cut back by 6 bases and J by 0 bases. This CDR3 comprises 15 residues. The CDR3 coding sequence is TGTGCCATCAGGAGCTCGGACAGGCCCTCCTACGAGCAGTACTTC. Protein: CAIRSSDRPSYEQYF.

The chain joins TRBV6-4 to TRBJ2-3; D gene ambiguous. This CDR3 is 15 amino acids long. Germline values: CDR1 MRHNA, CDR2 SNTAGT. Trimming cost V 1 base and J 3 bases, with 11 bases left between them. CDR3 in amino acids: CASSDFGSPTDTQYF. CDR3 sequence (DNA): TGTGCCAGCAGTGACTTTGGTAGCCCAACAGATACGCAGTATTTT.

The sample holds one count of this clone. The rearrangement links TRBV2 to TRBJ1-4; 11 nucleotides agree with TRBD1. With 6 bases clipped from V and 7 bases from J, the junction kept 4 bases outside the gene matches. The CDR3 runs 14 residues. In germline, CDR1 is SNHLY, CDR2 FYNNEI. The CDR3 is CASRTGTGGEKLFF. The CDR3 nucleotides are TGTGCCAGCAGAACCGGGACAGGGGGTGAAAAACTGTTTTTT. Drawing the rest from reference TRBV2 and TRBJ1-4, the complete variable domain is EPEVTQTPSHQVTQMGQEVILRCVPISNHLYFYWYRQILGQKVEFLVSFYNNEISEKSEIFDDQFSVERPDGSNFTLKIRSTKLEDSAMYFCASRTGTGGEKLFFGSGTQLSVL.

The rearrangement uses TRBV9 and TRBJ1-1, with 9 bases aligning to TRBD1. J lost 1 base, V lost 2 bases, and 6 bases had no gene match. CDR1 and CDR2 (germline): SGDLS, YYNGEE. The length of the CDR3 is 16 residues. The CDR3 is CASSVRTGDPNTEAFF. The DNA of the CDR3 is TGTGCCAGCAGCGTTAGGACAGGGGACCCGAACACTGAAGCTTTCTTT.

V and J are TRBV30 and TRBJ1-2; D uncertain. Germline V CDR1 and CDR2: GTSNPN, SVGIG (reference sequence). With 0 bases removed from V and 1 base from J, the gap between germline ends came to 9 bases. CDR3 length: 14 residues. The CDR3 reads CAWSVPQINYGYTF. The CDR3 region has the DNA TGTGCCTGGAGTGTACCGCAGATTAACTATGGCTACACCTTC.

This clone was seen just once. The gene calls are TRBV29-1 and TRBJ2-3, with D maybe TRBD2 (8 bases). The CDR3 contains 16 residues. Germline-derived CDR1 and CDR2 are SQVTM and ANQGSEA. Deletions cut 1 base from V and 1 base from J, with 15 bases between. The CDR3 region is CSVEGQGGGRTDTQYF. CDR3 DNA: TGCAGCGTTGAAGGACAGGGCGGGGGGCGCACAGATACGCAGTATTTT.

This clone was observed once. The chain has TRBV4-2 and TRBJ2-5; D is unclear. The CDR3 extends over 13 amino acids. In germline, CDR1 is LGHNA, CDR2 YNFKEQ. Trimming removed 1 base from V and 4 bases from J, with 7 bases in between. The CDR3 loop is CASSQGARETQYF. The CDR3 DNA reads TGTGCCAGCAGCCAAGGGGCACGAGAGACCCAGTACTTC.

This clone was counted once. This sequence joins TRBV4-2 and TRBJ2-5; 9 bases are shared with TRBD2. Trimming cost V 1 base and J 6 bases; bases outside gene matches: 3. This CDR3 is 14 amino acids long. Germline V gene lookup returns CDR1 LGHNA and CDR2 YNFKEQ. CDR3: CASSQGGGAQTQYF. The CDR3 region has the DNA TGTGCCAGCAGCCAAGGCGGGGGGGCGCAGACCCAGTACTTC.

The chain uses TRBV6-9 and TRBJ2-5; 12 bases map to TRBD2. Germline V gives CDR1 MNHGY, CDR2 SVAAGI. Germline trimming cut 3 bases from V and 5 bases from J; bases unmatched to any gene: 4. The length of the CDR3 is 15 residues. The CDR3 loop reads CASSYPTSGGETQYF. DNA of the CDR3: TGTGCCAGCAGTTACCCCACTAGCGGGGGGGAGACCCAGTACTTC.

The genes are TRBV9 and TRBJ2-1, with TRBD2 identical over 11 bases. Per the germline V gene, CDR1 is SGDLS and CDR2 is YYNGEE. This CDR3 spans 15 amino acids. J was trimmed by 4 bases and V by 0 bases; bases with no gene match: 0. CDR3 sequence (DNA): TGTGCCAGCAGCGTAGCTAGCGGGGGGTACAATGAGCAGTTCTTC. Translated: CASSVASGGYNEQFF.

The gene calls are TRBV25-1 and TRBJ1-1, with 7 bases matching TRBD1. V dropped 1 base and J dropped 5; count of bases not matched to a gene: 7. CDR1 is MGHDK, CDR2 SYGVNS, per germline. This CDR3 comprises 15 residues. CDR3 coding DNA: TGTGCCAGCAGTGAATGGAAGGCAGGGGGGACTGAAGCTTTCTTT. Protein: CASSEWKAGGTEAFF.

This clone showed up just once. The chain combines TRBV5-1 with TRBJ2-7; TRBD2 agrees at 7 bases. V lost 7 bases, J lost 3 bases, and 13 bases stayed unmatched. The CDR3 extends over 15 amino acids. Germline V lookup: CDR1 SGHRS, CDR2 YFSETQ. CDR3 sequence (DNA): TGCGCCAGCCGGGGTGGGGGGGGGAATAACTACGAGCAGTACTTC. Translation gives CASRGGGGNNYEQYF.

The gene calls are TRBV9 and TRBJ2-2; 7 nucleotides line up with TRBD2. The V segment lost 2 bases and the J segment 0 bases; nucleotides outside the gene matches: 1. CDR3 length: 15 amino acids. The germline V gene has CDR1 SGDLS and CDR2 YYNGEE. The CDR3 DNA reads as TGTGCCAGCAGCGTTAGCGGGTCGAACACCGGGGAGCTGTTTTTT. Translating it yields CASSVSGSNTGELFF.

The chain uses TRBV7-9 and TRBJ1-6; D perhaps matches TRBD1 (6 bases). Trimming cost V 2 bases and J 3 bases, with 20 bases left between them. The germline V gene encodes CDR1 SEHNR and CDR2 FQNEAQ (reference sequence). The CDR3 loop spans 19 amino acids. The CDR3 DNA sequence: TGTGCCAGCAGCTTATGGAGGGGGGGCACTATTGACTATAATTCACCCCTCCACTTT. Amino acid sequence: CASSLWRGGTIDYNSPLHF.

This chain joins TRBV4-3 and TRBJ2-3; 10 bases agree with TRBD1. The length of the CDR3 is 16 residues. Germline CDR1 LGHNA, CDR2 YSLEER. Trimming cost V 3 bases and J 4 bases; bases outside gene matches: 7. The DNA of the CDR3 is TGCGCCAGCAGCCAGTATCCCGGGACAGGGGCAGATACGCAGTATTTT. This sequence encodes CASSQYPGTGADTQYF.

The V gene is TRBV5-1, the J gene TRBJ2-1; 8 bases match TRBD2. V shed 3 bases and J 1 base; nucleotides not matched to a gene: 9. Germline V gene data show CDR1 as SGHRS and CDR2 as YFSETQ. The CDR3 covers 17 residues. The CDR3 coding sequence is TGCGCCAGCAGCTCGGCCCCGGGAGGGGGGTCCTACAATGAGCAGTTCTTC. Translated, it gives CASSSAPGGGSYNEQFF.

This rearrangement joins TRBV30 to TRBJ1-2; 7 positions agree with TRBD1. Germline V gene sequence: CDR1 GTSNPN, CDR2 SVGIG (reference sequence). The CDR3 length is 13 residues. V gave up 7 bases and J gave up 0 bases; unmatched junction bases: 5. CDR3 sequence: CALHRGTNYGYTF. The CDR3 bases are TGTGCCTTACACAGGGGCACTAACTATGGCTACACCTTC.

This chain connects TRBV14 to TRBJ2-1; 7 bases are shared with TRBD1. The germline V gene encodes CDR1 SGHDN and CDR2 FVKESK. The CDR3 is made up of 14 amino acids. V gave up 1 base and J gave up 3 bases; unmatched junction bases: 0. The CDR3, as DNA: TGTGCCAGCAGCCAAGCAGGGGGCTACAATGAGCAGTTCTTC. Translation: CASSQAGGYNEQFF.

The chain carries TRBV6-5 and TRBJ1-1; 7 bases are shared with TRBD1. The germline V gene encodes CDR1 MNHEY and CDR2 SVGAGI. CDR3 length equals 14 residues. After removal of 5 bases from V and 3 bases from J, the junction contained 6 bases not matched to a gene. The DNA of the CDR3 is TGTGCCAGCAGTCCCGACAGGGCCCACACTGAAGCTTTCTTT. Encoded protein: CASSPDRAHTEAFF.

V gene TRBV19 combines with J gene TRBJ2-3; 13 nucleotides agree with TRBD2. Germline values: CDR1 LNHDA, CDR2 SQIVND (reference sequence). There are 15 residues in the CDR3. V was clipped by 6 bases and J by 6 bases; unmatched bases: 6. The CDR3 sequence: CASRSGLAGYDTQYF. The CDR3 DNA follows: TGTGCCAGTAGATCGGGACTAGCGGGGTACGATACGCAGTATTTT. The full variable domain, its missing parts supplied by reference TRBV19 and TRBJ2-3, is DGGITQSPKYLFRKEGQNVTLSCEQNLNHDAMYWYRQDPGQGLRLIYYSQIVNDFQKGDIAEGYSVSREKKESFPLTVTSAQKNPTAFYLCASRSGLAGYDTQYFGPGTRLTVL.

V usage is TRBV28 and J usage is TRBJ2-5; TRBD2 agrees at 11 bases. Germline lookup yields CDR1 MDHEN and CDR2 SYDVKM. The CDR3 length is 17 residues. Germline trimming cut 5 bases from V and 2 bases from J; bases unmatched to any gene: 10. The CDR3: CASSTEMTSGAQETQYF. The CDR3 DNA sequence: TGTGCCAGCAGTACCGAGATGACTAGCGGGGCACAAGAGACCCAGTACTTC.

CDR3 residues: CASSSDREQNSPLHF. For the CDR3, the DNA is TGTGCCAGCAGCTCCGACCGGGAGCAAAATTCACCCCTCCACTTT. This chain uses TRBV5-8 with TRBJ1-6; D is uncertain. Trimming left V 3 bases short and J 7 bases short, with 14 bases between. The CDR3 totals 15 residues. Germline CDR1 and CDR2: SGHTS and YDEGEE.

The chain employs TRBV7-2 and TRBJ1-2, with D unclear. The CDR3 has 14 amino acids. The germline CDR1 and CDR2 sequences are SGHTA and FQGNSA. Trimming removed 1 base at V and 4 bases at J, with 10 bases between. The CDR3, as DNA: TGTGCCAGCAGCTTAGAGGCCAGCGTCTATGGCTACACCTTC. It specifies CASSLEASVYGYTF.

This chain links TRBV2 with TRBJ2-1, with TRBD2 matching over 12 bases. CDR3 length: 16 amino acids. V trimming: 5 bases; J trimming: 3 bases; junction bases outside the gene matches: 5. Germline CDR1 and CDR2: SNHLY and FYNNEI. The CDR3, as DNA: TGTGCCAGCAGTAATTCACTAGCGGGGGGCTACAATGAGCAGTTCTTC. Translation: CASSNSLAGGYNEQFF.

This clone was seen a handful of times. The chain combines TRBV11-1 with TRBJ2-2; 8 nucleotides match TRBD2. Germline loops: CDR1 SGHAT, CDR2 FQDESV (reference sequence). V lost 6 bases and J lost 4; bases outside the gene matches: 10. This CDR3 region has 16 residues. CDR3 sequence reads: CASRRGSGAATGELFF. DNA for the CDR3: TGTGCCAGCAGGAGGGGTAGCGGGGCAGCCACCGGGGAGCTGTTTTTT.

In its sample, this clone was seen a few times. V usage is TRBV6-6 and J usage is TRBJ1-2; D is undetermined. V was cut by 5 bases and J by 3 bases, with 16 bases left in between. This CDR3 comprises 15 residues. Germline CDR1 and CDR2: MNHNY and SVGAGI (reference sequence). The CDR3: CASSPLPGSDYGYTF. CDR3 DNA: TGTGCCAGCAGTCCCCTGCCGGGATCGGACTATGGCTACACCTTC.